Listed here is a single TCR beta chain. This sample is drawn from a study of T cell changes during pregnancy in multiple sclerosis. The CDR3 runs to 20 residues. The data were produced by immunoSEQ multiplex PCR, yet TCRdb's version contains in-frame clones alone and is incomplete. Of approximately 100,000 clones in the sample, more than 90% were seen once. The rearrangement links TRBV21-1 to TRBJ2-2; TRBD2 is the table's D call and was not checked against the DNA. TRBV21-1 is assigned pseudogene status. The sequence was obtained from a female donor with multiple sclerosis, enrolled in a pregnancy study. The sample consisted of peripheral blood, taken in the second trimester of pregnancy. This chain's CDR3 is CASSKEGATSGGTNTGELFF. The DNA for the CDR3 is TGTGCCAGCAGCAAAGAGGGGGCGACTAGCGGGGGTACGAACACCGGGGAGCTGTTTTTT.